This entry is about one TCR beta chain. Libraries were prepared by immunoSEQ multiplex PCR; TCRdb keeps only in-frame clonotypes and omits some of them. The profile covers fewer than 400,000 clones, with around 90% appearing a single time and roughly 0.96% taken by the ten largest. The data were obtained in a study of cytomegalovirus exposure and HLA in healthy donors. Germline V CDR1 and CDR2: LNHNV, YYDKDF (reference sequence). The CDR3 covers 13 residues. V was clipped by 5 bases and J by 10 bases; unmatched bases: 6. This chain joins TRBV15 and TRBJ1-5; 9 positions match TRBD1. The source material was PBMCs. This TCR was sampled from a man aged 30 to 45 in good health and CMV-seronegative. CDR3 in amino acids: CATSGQTGGPQHF. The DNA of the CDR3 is TGTGCCACCAGCGGACAAACAGGGGGCCCCCAGCATTTT.